The clone carrying this T cell receptor beta chain was counted only a few times. Its cognate antigen is unknown. The data originate from a study of early T cells in non-severe SARS-CoV-2 infection. Background on the study: Sequencing was performed on bulk RNA from unsorted whole blood, leaving chains unpaired. Study-level points and caveats: In VDJdb matching, anti-spike CD8 responses were favored while private and CD4 specificities went missing.

The library protocol tagged individual cDNA molecules with unique molecular identifiers. TCRdb processed the 5' RACE reads anew with MiXCR; each CDR3 protein has one entry. The repertoire holds tens of thousands of distinct CDR3 sequences, with roughly 15% as singletons. The sample was whole blood. This clonotype originated in an adult who was a healthcare worker with PCR-confirmed SARS-CoV-2 infection or an uninfected control (not recorded which).

CDR3 protein: CASSPGFSYEQYF. As DNA, the CDR3 is TGTGCCAGCAGCCCTGGTTTCTCCTACGAGCAGTACTTC. V gene TRBV12-3 or TRBV12-4 combines with J gene TRBJ2-7, with unresolved D. The CDR3 runs to 13 residues. Trimming left V 6 bases short and J 0 bases short, with 9 bases between.